The rows below give T cell receptor beta chains drawn from one sample of a study of cytomegalovirus exposure and HLA in healthy donors. Sequencing used immunoSEQ multiplex PCR; TCRdb keeps in-frame clones, though not all of them. The repertoire includes under 200,000 clones, around 84% of them detected once, and more than 1.5% sits in the top ten. Sequencing input: PBMCs. The receptors derive from a young man in good health and CMV-seronegative. The CDR3 runs from the conserved cysteine through the conserved F or W. Each record gives: clone size, V gene, D gene, J gene, CDR3 DNA, CDR3 protein. D genes are given only for firm matches. A clone size is listed for some rows: how often the clone was seen (once, few, many), or a class if it is expanded.

>NA|TRBV15|TRBD2|TRBJ2-2
TGTGCCACCAGCCCGACTAGCGGGGGGCCGAACACCGGGGAGCTGTTTTTT
CATSPTSGGPNTGELFF
>NA|TRBV6-5|NA|TRBJ2-5
TGTGCCAGCACGCTGGGGAGCGCGCAAGAGACCCAGTACTTC
CASTLGSAQETQYF
>NA|TRBV9|TRBD2|TRBJ2-3
TGTGCCAGCAGCGACGGGGGGGTTCCCACAGATACGCAGTATTTT
CASSDGGVPTDTQYF
>NA|TRBV19|NA|TRBJ2-7
TGTGCCAGTAGTATAGGGCTACCAGGGGCCTACGAGCAGTACTTC
CASSIGLPGAYEQYF
>once|TRBV28|TRBD2|TRBJ2-1
TGTGCCAGCAGTTCTTACGGACTAGCGGGACTTCACGCCCACAATGAGCAGTTCTTC
CASSSYGLAGLHAHNEQFF
>NA|TRBV5-6|TRBD1|TRBJ2-1
TGTGCCAGCAGCTTGGGAGGGGGCCCCAACAATGAGCAGTTCTTC
CASSLGGGPNNEQFF
>NA|TRBV28|NA|TRBJ1-5
TGTGCCAGCAGTACCACCGGGGGGCGCGGGCAGCCCCAGCATTTT
CASSTTGGRGQPQHF
>NA|TRBV5-1|NA|TRBJ1-4
TGCGCCAGCAGCCTAACCGGGGATACAACTAATGAAAAACTGTTTTTT
CASSLTGDTTNEKLFF
>NA|TRBV9|TRBD2|TRBJ2-1
TGTGCCAGCAGCGAGGGGGGACTAGCGGGAGATGAGCAGTTCTTC
CASSEGGLAGDEQFF
>NA|TRBV28|NA|TRBJ2-3
TGTGCCAGCAATCCGGCGGGGAGCACAGATACGCAGTATTTT
CASNPAGSTDTQYF
>NA|TRBV28|NA|TRBJ2-1
TGTGCCAGCAGTTTGGGGGGGGCCGACTACAATGAGCAGTTCTTC
CASSLGGADYNEQFF
>NA|TRBV9|TRBD2|TRBJ2-4
TGTGCCAGCAGCGTAGGGGGCGGCCGGGGGGACATTCAGTACTTC
CASSVGGGRGDIQYF
>NA|TRBV27|NA|TRBJ2-7
TGTGCCAGCAGTTTATTTCCAGGCTACGAGCAGTACTTC
CASSLFPGYEQYF
>NA|TRBV27|NA|TRBJ2-6
TGTGCCAGCAGTTTTGGGGGGGCCCCTGGGGCCAACGTCCTGACTTTC
CASSFGGAPGANVLTF
>NA|TRBV19|NA|TRBJ2-1
TGTGCCAGTAGTATCGCGGGGGCTCTTGTTGTAGATGAGCAGTTCTTC
CASSIAGALVVDEQFF
>NA|TRBV2|NA|TRBJ1-5
TGTGCCAGCAGTGAACAGGGGTCCCTGAGCAATCAGCCCCAGCATTTT
CASSEQGSLSNQPQHF
>NA|TRBV18|NA|TRBJ2-3
TGTGCCAGCTCGCCCACAGCGGGCACAGATACGCAGTATTTT
CASSPTAGTDTQYF
>NA|TRBV5-1|NA|TRBJ2-7
TGCGCCAGCACTCGCGCGGGGTTGGCCTACGAGCAGTACTTC
CASTRAGLAYEQYF
>NA|TRBV6-4|NA|TRBJ2-7
TGTGCCAGCTCTGAGCCCGGGGTGGGTTCCTACGAGCAGTACTTC
CASSEPGVGSYEQYF
>few|TRBV6-4|NA|TRBJ2-2
TGTGCCAGCAGTGACTCACAAACCGGGGAGCTGTTTTTT
CASSDSQTGELFF
>NA|TRBV21-1|NA|TRBJ2-7
TGTGCCAGCAGCAAAGAAGCTGAACTGCGGGACAGGGTCTCCTACGAGCAGTACTTC
CASSKEAELRDRVSYEQYF
>few|TRBV6-1|NA|TRBJ2-6
TGTGCCAGCAGTGAGAGTGCTGGGGCCAACGTCCTGACTTTC
CASSESAGANVLTF
>few|TRBV28|NA|TRBJ2-7
TGTGCCAGCAGTTTACGTTACGAGCAGTACTTC
CASSLRYEQYF
>NA|TRBV9|NA|TRBJ1-5
TGTGCCAGCAGCGTAGGGCAGGATAGCAATCAGCCCCAGCATTTT
CASSVGQDSNQPQHF
>NA|TRBV14|NA|TRBJ2-5
TGTGCCAGCAGCCAAGCAGTCGGAGGGACCCAGTACTTC
CASSQAVGGTQYF
>NA|TRBV19|TRBD1|TRBJ2-7
TGTGCCACGCGGACAGGGTTCGGGGAGCAGTACTTC
CATRTGFGEQYF
>NA|TRBV27|TRBD2|TRBJ2-5
TGTGCCAGCACTCGACTAGCGGGGGGGCACGAGACCCAGTACTTC
CASTRLAGGHETQYF
>NA|TRBV18|TRBD2|TRBJ2-1
TGTGCCAGCTCACCACCATTAGCGGGGGGGCCTGGGGAGCAGTTCTTC
CASSPPLAGGPGEQFF
>NA|TRBV5-1|TRBD1|TRBJ2-3
TGCGCCAGCAGCTTAACAGGGGCCCTTTGGTCAGATACGCAGTATTTT
CASSLTGALWSDTQYF
>NA|TRBV29-1|NA|TRBJ1-1
TGCAGCTGCGTAGGGACAACAAACACTGAAGCTTTCTTT
CSCVGTTNTEAFF
>NA|TRBV5-1|NA|TRBJ1-4
TGCGCCAGCAGCTTGGAGGGGGGGGTCGATGAAAAACTGTTTTTT
CASSLEGGVDEKLFF
>NA|TRBV7-3|NA|TRBJ2-1
TGTGCCAGCAGCCAAACCCGGGACAGCGGGCTCAATGAGCAGTTCTTC
CASSQTRDSGLNEQFF
>NA|TRBV14|NA|TRBJ2-7
TGTGCCAGCAGCCAAGACGGCAGGGTTGGGAACGAGCAGTACTTC
CASSQDGRVGNEQYF
>NA|TRBV6-1|NA|TRBJ2-6
TGTGCCAGCAGTGAATTGAGGGCAGGGGCCAACGTCCTGACTTTC
CASSELRAGANVLTF
>NA|TRBV29-1|TRBD2|TRBJ2-3
TGCAGCGTTGTAGCGGGAGGAGGAGATACGCAGTATTTT
CSVVAGGGDTQYF
>NA|TRBV5-1|NA|TRBJ2-5
TGCGCCAGCAGCTTGGGGCAGGGGCCTGTCCAAGAGACCCAGTACTTC
CASSLGQGPVQETQYF
>NA|TRBV7-9|TRBD1|TRBJ1-4
TGTGCCAGCAGCCGCGGGACAGGGGAGGTTAATGAAAAACTGTTTTTT
CASSRGTGEVNEKLFF
>NA|TRBV5-1|NA|TRBJ1-6
TGCGCCAGCAGCTTGAATCCTCACCTATCAGGGGCCTCTAATTCACCCCTCCACTTT
CASSLNPHLSGASNSPLHF
>NA|TRBV6-1|NA|TRBJ1-2
TGTGCCAGCAGTGCTAGCCCGAACGGCGGCTATGGCTACACCTTC
CASSASPNGGYGYTF
>NA|TRBV27|TRBD2|TRBJ2-5
TGTGCCAGCAGTACGGGGGGACCACAAGAGACCCAGTACTTC
CASSTGGPQETQYF
>once|TRBV9|TRBD2|TRBJ2-2
TGTGCCAGCAGCCCGGGACTAGCGGGTATGGACACCGGGGAGCTGTTTTTT
CASSPGLAGMDTGELFF
>NA|TRBV6-1|TRBD1|TRBJ1-6
TGTGCCAGCAGTAGACAGGGCCCCCTCCACTTT
CASSRQGPLHF